This TCR beta chain derives from a study of early T cells in non-severe SARS-CoV-2 infection. Study context: The study sequenced bulk RNA from unsorted whole blood, with chains unpaired.

TCRdb recomputed calls from the 5' RACE reads with MiXCR, one row per CDR3 protein. The table lists about 89,000 distinct CDR3 sequences, roughly 15% of them singletons, with 5.1% in the top ten. This clonotype was seen a handful of times. This clonotype was obtained from an adult who was a healthcare worker with PCR-confirmed SARS-CoV-2 infection or an uninfected control (not recorded which). The material sequenced was whole blood, taken at baseline.

The CDR3 protein is CASSPTTSGSAYEQYF. The CDR3 DNA is TGTGCCAGCAGCCCCACCACCAGCGGGAGCGCCTACGAGCAGTACTTC. The V and J genes are TRBV4-2 and TRBJ2-7; 8 nucleotides match TRBD2. CDR1 and CDR2 from the germline V gene are LGHNA and YNFKEQ. This CDR3 is 16 amino acids long. The trim removed 4 bases at V and 2 bases at J, leaving 10 bases unmatched.